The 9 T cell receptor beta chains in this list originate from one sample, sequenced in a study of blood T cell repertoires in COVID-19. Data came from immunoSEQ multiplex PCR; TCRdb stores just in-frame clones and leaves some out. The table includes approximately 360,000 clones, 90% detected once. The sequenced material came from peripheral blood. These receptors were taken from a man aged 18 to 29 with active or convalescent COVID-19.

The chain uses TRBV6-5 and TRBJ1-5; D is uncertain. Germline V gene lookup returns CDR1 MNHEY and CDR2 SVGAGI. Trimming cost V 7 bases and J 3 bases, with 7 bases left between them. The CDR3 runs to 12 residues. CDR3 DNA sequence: TGTGCCAGCAACCGGGTCAATCAGCCCCAGCATTTT. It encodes CASNRVNQPQHF.

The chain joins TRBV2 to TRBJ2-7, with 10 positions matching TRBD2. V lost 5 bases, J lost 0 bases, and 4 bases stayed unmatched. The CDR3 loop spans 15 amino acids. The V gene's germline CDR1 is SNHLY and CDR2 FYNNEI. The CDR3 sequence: CASSRTSGLSYEQYF. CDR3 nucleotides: TGTGCCAGCAGTCGGACTAGCGGACTCTCCTACGAGCAGTACTTC.

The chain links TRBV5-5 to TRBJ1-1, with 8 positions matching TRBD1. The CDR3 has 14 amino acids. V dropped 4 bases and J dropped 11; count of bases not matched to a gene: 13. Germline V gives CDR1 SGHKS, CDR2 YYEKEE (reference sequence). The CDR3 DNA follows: TGTGCCAGCAGCAAAGACAGGGGTATTACTGGGGCTTTCTTT. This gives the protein CASSKDRGITGAFF.

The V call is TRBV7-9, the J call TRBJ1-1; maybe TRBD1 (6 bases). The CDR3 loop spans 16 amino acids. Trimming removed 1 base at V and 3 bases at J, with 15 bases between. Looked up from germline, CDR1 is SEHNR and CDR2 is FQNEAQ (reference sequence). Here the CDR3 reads CASSLGAGALDTEAFF. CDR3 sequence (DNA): TGTGCCAGCAGCTTAGGCGCAGGGGCGCTTGACACTGAAGCTTTCTTT.

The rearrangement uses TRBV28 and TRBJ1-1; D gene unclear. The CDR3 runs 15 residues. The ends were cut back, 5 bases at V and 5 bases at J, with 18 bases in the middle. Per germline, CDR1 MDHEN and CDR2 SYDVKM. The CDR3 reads CASSPARTSRTEAFF. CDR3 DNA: TGTGCCAGCAGTCCCGCCCGTACTTCGCGGACTGAAGCTTTCTTT.

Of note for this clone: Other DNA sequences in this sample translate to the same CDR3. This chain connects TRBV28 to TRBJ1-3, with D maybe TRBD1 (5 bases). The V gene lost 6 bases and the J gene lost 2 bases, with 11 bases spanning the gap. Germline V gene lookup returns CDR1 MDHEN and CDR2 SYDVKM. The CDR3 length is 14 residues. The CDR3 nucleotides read TGTGCCAGCAGCCCGGGGGGTACTGGAAACACCATATATTTT. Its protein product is CASSPGGTGNTIYF.

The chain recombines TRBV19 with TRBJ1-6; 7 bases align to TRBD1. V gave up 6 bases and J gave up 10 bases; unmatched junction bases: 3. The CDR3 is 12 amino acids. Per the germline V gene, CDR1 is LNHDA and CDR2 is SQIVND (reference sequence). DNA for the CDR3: TGTGCCAGTAGACAGGGGAGCTCACCCCTCCACTTT. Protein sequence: CASRQGSSPLHF.

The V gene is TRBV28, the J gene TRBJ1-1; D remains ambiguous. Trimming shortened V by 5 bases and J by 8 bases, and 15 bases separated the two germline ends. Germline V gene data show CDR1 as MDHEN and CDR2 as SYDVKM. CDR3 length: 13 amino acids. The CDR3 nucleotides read TGTGCCAGCAGTGTACCCCAGTTTTTAGAAGCTTTCTTT. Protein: CASSVPQFLEAFF.

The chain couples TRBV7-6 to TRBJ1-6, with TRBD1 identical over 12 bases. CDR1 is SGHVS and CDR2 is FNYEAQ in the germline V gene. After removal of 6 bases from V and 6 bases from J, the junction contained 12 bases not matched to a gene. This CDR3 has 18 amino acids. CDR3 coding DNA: TGTGCCAGCAGGGCCGGGACAGGGGGCGTTGGAGGTAATTCACCCCTCCACTTT. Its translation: CASRAGTGGVGGNSPLHF.